This TCR beta chain was identified during a study of T cell responses to AZD1222 COVID-19 vaccine. Whole-study context: Analysis merged second doses at about 4 or about 12 weeks.

Clones were read by immunoSEQ multiplex PCR, and TCRdb kept only the in-frame ones, dropping some. Of 95,000 to 150,000 clones in the sample, 85% to 90% were seen once. Trimming shortened V by 2 bases and J by 3 bases, and 4 bases separated the two germline ends. The CDR3 is made up of 13 amino acids. CDR1 and CDR2 from the germline V gene are MNHEY and SVGAGI. The clonotype was recovered from an adult in good health. This chain connects TRBV6-5 to TRBJ2-2; D uncertain. The specimen comprised peripheral blood, sampled on day 0 of AZD1222 vaccination. The CDR3 sequence is CASSYPYTGELFF. CDR3 coding DNA: TGTGCCAGCAGTTACCCGTACACCGGGGAGCTGTTTTTT.